One sample yielded the 7 T cell receptor beta chains listed below, sequenced in a study of shared T cell receptors in the human thymus (dated by TCRdb to 2020 to 2023). Receptors were amplified or captured by the immunoSEQ multiplex PCR assay. Entries here come from immuneACCESS through TCRdb and include only in-frame sequences with V and J called. Some clones fail to appear in such tables; in the studies checked, an unresolved V gene covers under half of the shortfall, and the cause of the remainder is unknown. For this sample there are about 380,000 clones; 95% appear just once. Together, the top ten hold around 0.019% of the sample. The sample comprised thymocytes. All receptors derive from a human donor.

To note about this clone: A junction boundary mismatches the germline segment, possibly from a read error. The chain is built from TRBV7-6 and TRBJ2-7, with D perhaps being TRBD1 or TRBD2 (5 bases each). The CDR3 extends over 14 amino acids. Germline CDR1 and CDR2: SGHVS and FNYEAQ. The CDR3 region is CASSPGTPSSEQYF. Written as DNA, the CDR3 is TGTGCCAGCAGCCCCGGGACGCCGTCCTCCGAGCAGTACTTC.

The chain recombines TRBV13 with TRBJ2-3, with 9 bases fitting TRBD2. This CDR3 has 19 residues. CDR1 PRHDT and CDR2 FYEKMQ come from the germline V gene (reference sequence). Losses at the gene ends were 2 bases for V and 1 base for J; bases not matched to a gene: 13. CDR3 in amino acids: CASSLRSYAGGPGTDTQYF. Here the CDR3 DNA reads TGTGCCAGCAGCTTACGGTCGTACGCGGGAGGGCCGGGCACAGATACGCAGTATTTT.

The rearrangement links TRBV20-1 to TRBJ2-3, with 8 bases identical to TRBD2. V gave up 6 bases and J gave up 6 bases; unmatched junction bases: 2. The CDR3 has 11 residues. Germline assignment: CDR1 DFQATT and CDR2 SNEGSKA (reference sequence). Here the CDR3 reads CSAASGDTQYF. CDR3 nucleotides: TGCAGTGCCGCTAGCGGGGATACGCAGTATTTT.

The rearrangement uses TRBV27 and TRBJ2-1, with TRBD2 matching over 8 bases. Trimming took 3 bases from V and 5 from J; bases not matched to a gene: 24. Germline V gives CDR1 MNHEY, CDR2 SMNVEV (reference sequence). The CDR3 runs to 21 residues. CDR3 DNA sequence: TGTGCCAGCAGTTTCCGGGGTTGGGGAGCGGGAGCTTTCGGGGGCCACAATGAGCAGTTCTTC. Its protein is CASSFRGWGAGAFGGHNEQFF.

V and J are TRBV10-1 and TRBJ2-2; 11 nucleotides agree with TRBD1. This CDR3 contains 15 residues. CDR1 is WNHNN and CDR2 is SYGVQD in the germline V gene (reference sequence). Germline trimming cut 5 bases from V and 7 bases from J; bases unmatched to any gene: 6. The DNA for the CDR3 is TGCGCCAGCAGTCGGACAGGGGGCTGGGACGGGGAGCTGTTTTTT. Protein: CASSRTGGWDGELFF.

The J gene is TRBJ1-1, the V gene TRBV6-1; 8 bases are a match to TRBD1. This CDR3 comprises 14 residues. The V segment lost 6 bases and the J segment 5 bases; nucleotides outside the gene matches: 8. Germline V lookup: CDR1 MNHNS, CDR2 SASEGT. The DNA of the CDR3 is TGTGCCAGCAGGGCCAGGGGGCGCCGGACTGAAGCTTTCTTT. This translates into CASRARGRRTEAFF.

The genes are TRBV7-9 and TRBJ2-4; the D gene is possibly TRBD2 (6 bases). V lost 5 bases and J 0 bases, leaving 14 bases between the germline ends. Germline V lookup: CDR1 SEHNR, CDR2 FQNEAQ (reference sequence). The CDR3 has 16 residues. The CDR3 nucleotides are TGTGCCAGCAGCCCCGGAGGGCCCCTAGCCAAAAACATTCAGTACTTC. Translation gives CASSPGGPLAKNIQYF.